These 24 T cell receptor beta chains were sequenced from one sample in a study of identical twins. Via MiXCR, TCRdb re-called the 5' RACE reads, giving one row per CDR3 protein. This sample yields just over 500,000 distinct CDR3 sequences, of which about 20% are seen a single time; 0.91% belongs to the top ten. These data were likewise used in another study, on T cells expressing NK-cell markers.

Source material: CD4+ T cells sorted from blood. These TCRs come from a woman under 30 in good health.

J is TRBJ1-5 and V is TRBV6-1; D unclear. CDR3 length: 16 amino acids. CDR1 MNHNS and CDR2 SASEGT come from the germline V gene. Trimming stripped 11 bases from V and 6 bases from J, with 26 bases between. CDR3 amino acids: CAGSPRQSGEIQPQHF. The CDR3 DNA sequence: TGTGCCGGCTCTCCCAGGCAGTCGGGTGAGATTCAGCCCCAGCATTTT.

The chain joins TRBV18 to TRBJ2-6; unclear D gene. Germline V lookup: CDR1 KGHSH, CDR2 LQKENI. V shed 3 bases and J shed 2 bases, with 11 bases lying between them. The CDR3 sequence is 16 residues long. The CDR3 loop is CASSPLPRPGANVLTF. The DNA for the CDR3 is TGTGCCAGCTCACCTCTTCCGAGGCCTGGGGCCAACGTCCTGACTTTC. Supplemented by reference TRBV18 and TRBJ2-6, the full variable domain reads NAGVMQNPRHLVRRRGQEARLRCSPMKGHSHVYWYRQLPEEGLKFMVYLQKENIIDESGMPKERFSAEFPKEGPSILRIQQVVRGDSAAYFCASSPLPRPGANVLTFGAGSRLTVL.

V gene TRBV15 combines with J gene TRBJ2-7; TRBD2 agrees at 7 bases. With 0 bases clipped from V and 6 bases from J, the junction kept 8 bases outside the gene matches. The germline V gene encodes CDR1 LNHNV and CDR2 YYDKDF (reference sequence). This CDR3 comprises 15 residues. CDR3 sequence (DNA): TGTGCCACCAGCAGAGATCGAGCGGGACTTGGCGAGCAGTACTTC. This codes for CATSRDRAGLGEQYF.

V is TRBV21-1 and J is TRBJ2-3; whether TRBD1, the table's D call, matches the DNA was not checked. TRBV21-1 is classified as a pseudogene. CDR3 size: 14 residues. The CDR3, as DNA: TGTGCCAGCTGGAGGGGGGGGAGCACAGATACGCAGTATTTT. It encodes CASWRGGSTDTQYF.

J is TRBJ2-2 and V is TRBV7-9, with 9 bases lining up with TRBD2. The CDR3 runs 17 residues. The germline gives CDR1 SEHNR, CDR2 FQNEAQ (reference sequence). The V gene end was trimmed by 5 bases and the J gene end by 1 base; junction bases not matched to a gene: 8. CDR3: CASSRSRLAVNTGELFF. As DNA, the CDR3 is TGTGCCAGCAGCCGCTCCCGACTAGCGGTGAACACCGGGGAGCTGTTTTTT.

This clonotype was counted once. The chain combines TRBV5-1 with TRBJ2-3; no clear D. CDR1 is SGHRS, CDR2 YFSETQ, per germline. The CDR3 loop spans 13 amino acids. V gave up 5 bases and J gave up 2 bases, with 9 bases separating them. CDR3 region: CASRRVYTDTQYF. The CDR3 nucleotides are TGCGCCAGCAGACGGGTATACACAGATACGCAGTATTTT.

This clonotype occurred many times. The V and J genes are TRBV25-1 and TRBJ2-6, with D possibly called TRBD1 or TRBD2 (6 bases each). Deletions cut 2 bases from V and 2 bases from J, with 7 bases between. CDR1 MGHDK and CDR2 SYGVNS come from the germline V gene. CDR3 length: 15 residues. For the CDR3, the DNA is TGTGCCAGCAGTGAAAGGGGGGCTGGGGCCAACGTCCTGACTTTC. This sequence encodes CASSERGAGANVLTF.

This clonotype was found a few times. This chain uses TRBV20-1 with TRBJ2-1; TRBD1 aligns across 7 bases. This CDR3 is 14 amino acids long. V was clipped by 5 bases and J by 3 bases; unmatched bases: 7. Looked up from germline, CDR1 is DFQATT and CDR2 is SNEGSKA (reference sequence). DNA of the CDR3: TGCAGTGCTTCGCCGGGACAGTACTACAATGAGCAGTTCTTC. Its translation: CSASPGQYYNEQFF.

The gene calls are TRBV10-1 and TRBJ2-1, with 12 bases matching TRBD2. Germline trimming cut 4 bases from V and 7 bases from J; bases unmatched to any gene: 8. There are 16 residues in the CDR3. Germline CDR1 is WNHNN and CDR2 is SYGVQD (reference sequence). DNA for the CDR3: TGCGCCAGCAGTGGTATGACTAGCGGGAGCTCAAATGAGCAGTTCTTC. Amino acids: CASSGMTSGSSNEQFF.

The chain is built from TRBV6-5 and TRBJ1-2, with D tentatively TRBD1 (5 bases). V lost 4 bases and J lost 7, with 13 bases in between. The CDR3 contains 13 residues. Germline V gene data show CDR1 as MNHEY and CDR2 as SVGAGI. CDR3 nucleotide sequence: TGTGCCAGCAGTTCCAGGGAGTCGGGTGGCTACACCTTC. The encoded protein is CASSSRESGGYTF.

The DNA for the CDR3 is TGCGCCAGCAGCTTAGCGGTCGGGGGCAATGAGCAGTTCTTC. Amino acid sequence: CASSLAVGGNEQFF. This chain links TRBV5-1 with TRBJ2-1; D perhaps matches TRBD2 (6 bases). The CDR3 has 14 amino acids. V dropped 2 bases and J dropped 6 bases, with 12 bases sitting between them. Germline V CDR1 and CDR2: SGHRS, YFSETQ.

V is TRBV20-1 and J is TRBJ2-7; D perhaps matches TRBD1 (6 bases). Germline V gene sequence: CDR1 DFQATT, CDR2 SNEGSKA (reference sequence). V lost 6 bases and J lost 2, with 11 bases in between. This CDR3 is built from 12 residues. The CDR3 reads CSAPRTAYEQYF. CDR3 nucleotide sequence: TGCAGTGCCCCTCGGACAGCCTACGAGCAGTACTTC.

V is TRBV18 and J is TRBJ2-3; the D is unclear. The CDR3 is made up of 13 amino acids. Germline V lookup: CDR1 KGHSH, CDR2 LQKENI. The ends were cut back, 1 base at V and 3 bases at J, with 5 bases in the middle. The CDR3 region is CASSPRRTDTQYF. As DNA, the CDR3 is TGTGCCAGCTCACCACGCAGAACAGATACGCAGTATTTT. The variable domain in full, completed from reference TRBV18 and TRBJ2-3, reads NAGVMQNPRHLVRRRGQEARLRCSPMKGHSHVYWYRQLPEEGLKFMVYLQKENIIDESGMPKERFSAEFPKEGPSILRIQQVVRGDSAAYFCASSPRRTDTQYFGPGTRLTVL.

J is TRBJ2-1 and V is TRBV5-1; no clear D gene. Trimming took off 2 bases at V and 8 bases at J, with 11 bases between the two ends. The CDR3 is 13 amino acids. CDR1 is SGHRS and CDR2 is YFSETQ in the germline V gene. The CDR3 DNA follows: TGCGCCAGCAGCTTTTTAGACGTAGATGAGCAGTTCTTC. This sequence encodes CASSFLDVDEQFF.

The V gene is TRBV6-1, the J gene TRBJ1-2, with no clear D. V dropped 2 bases and J dropped 2 bases, with 12 bases sitting between them. This CDR3 is built from 15 residues. In germline, CDR1 is MNHNS, CDR2 SASEGT. The DNA for the CDR3 is TGTGCCAGCAGTGAATCCGCGGGAGTAAACTATGGCTACACCTTC. Amino acid sequence: CASSESAGVNYGYTF.

V and J are TRBV6-5 and TRBJ1-2, with D hard to call. This CDR3 is 14 amino acids long. Germline values: CDR1 MNHEY, CDR2 SVGAGI. The V end lost 2 bases, the J end lost 2 bases, and 9 bases lay between the germline ends. DNA for the CDR3: TGTGCCAGCAGTTACCGGAAAGGGAACTATGGCTACACCTTC. This encodes CASSYRKGNYGYTF.

There are a few counts of this clonotype. This sequence joins TRBV11-2 and TRBJ2-7, with 7 bases aligning to TRBD2. V lost 0 bases to trimming and J lost 10 bases; unmatched junction nucleotides: 6. The CDR3 totals 13 residues. The germline V gene encodes CDR1 SGHAT and CDR2 FQNNGV. CDR3: CASSLEGSGRQYF. The CDR3, as DNA: TGTGCCAGCAGCTTAGAGGGTAGCGGGCGACAGTACTTC. Based on the CDR3 plus reference TRBV11-2 and TRBJ2-7, the full variable domain is EAGVAQSPRYKIIEKRQSVAFWCNPISGHATLYWYQQILGQGPKLLIQFQNNGVVDDSQLPKDRFSAERLKGVDSTLKIQPAKLEDSAVYLCASSLEGSGRQYFGPGTRLTVT.

The gene calls are TRBV12-3 or TRBV12-4 and TRBJ2-1, with TRBD2 matching over 7 bases. V dropped 4 bases and J dropped 8; count of bases not matched to a gene: 2. The CDR3 runs to 12 residues. This chain's CDR3 is CASSWEGYEQFF. Here the CDR3 DNA reads TGTGCCAGCAGTTGGGAGGGCTATGAGCAGTTCTTC.

This clonotype appeared a few times. V and J are TRBV7-9 and TRBJ1-1; D is unresolved. Trimming stripped 6 bases from V and 4 bases from J, with 6 bases between. The CDR3 extends over 11 amino acids. Per germline, CDR1 SEHNR and CDR2 FQNEAQ (reference sequence). The CDR3 spells CASRGFTEAFF. The CDR3 DNA is TGTGCCAGCAGGGGTTTCACTGAAGCTTTCTTT.

In this sample, this clonotype turned up a few times. The chain combines TRBV5-1 with TRBJ2-7; D is undetermined. CDR3 length equals 16 residues. CDR1 is SGHRS, CDR2 YFSETQ, per germline. V dropped 0 bases and J dropped 0 bases, with 13 bases sitting between them. CDR3 in DNA: TGCGCCAGCAGCTTGGGTGGGTCCATTAGCTCCTACGAGCAGTACTTC. It translates to CASSLGGSISSYEQYF.

This chain links TRBV12-3 or TRBV12-4 with TRBJ2-2, with D perhaps TRBD1 or TRBD2 (5 bases each). The CDR3 spans 16 residues. The V gene lost 6 bases and the J gene lost 5 bases, with 19 bases spanning the gap. The CDR3 protein is CASRGWDGGHTGELFF. The CDR3 bases are TGTGCCAGCAGGGGCTGGGACGGAGGACATACCGGGGAGCTGTTTTTT.

This clonotype was counted only a few times. The chain combines TRBV20-1 with TRBJ2-1; D is uncertain. This CDR3 spans 11 amino acids. The V end lost 6 bases, the J end lost 0 bases, and 3 bases lay between the germline ends. The V gene's germline CDR1 is DFQATT and CDR2 SNEGSKA (reference sequence). The CDR3 DNA is TGCAGTGCCCCCTCCTACAATGAGCAGTTCTTC. Protein: CSAPSYNEQFF.

Note on this clonotype: A much larger clone sits a single nucleotide away, making a read error possible. V and J are TRBV11-2 and TRBJ2-5; either TRBD1 or TRBD2 may fit D (5 bases each). Per the germline V gene, CDR1 is SGHAT and CDR2 is FQNNGV. Deletions cut 2 bases from V and 1 base from J, with 8 bases between. This CDR3 contains 14 residues. As DNA, the CDR3 is TGTGCCAGCAGCTTAATGGGGGTCCAAGAGACCCAGTACTTC. Translating gives CASSLMGVQETQYF.

This clonotype was found a few times. The chain carries TRBV7-2 and TRBJ2-5, with D possibly called TRBD1 or TRBD2 (6 bases each). Per the germline V gene, CDR1 is SGHTA and CDR2 is FQGNSA. The CDR3 runs 17 residues. V was clipped by 6 bases and J by 4 bases, with 24 bases between them. CDR3 sequence (DNA): TGTGCCAGCAGTCCCCTTGGGAACGGGAGAGGGGGAGAGACCCAGTACTTC. Residues: CASSPLGNGRGGETQYF.